The 5 T cell receptor beta chains presented below share a single source sample, sequenced in a study of cytomegalovirus exposure and HLA in healthy donors. In the PCR, 60 Vbeta and 13 Jbeta primers were used. Assay: immunoSEQ multiplex PCR; the TCRdb copy retains only in-frame clones and omits some. The listing records 140,000 to 150,000 clones. Sequencing used PBMCs. These receptors all come from a woman aged 45-65 years in good health and CMV-seronegative.

The chain couples TRBV28 to TRBJ1-5, with TRBD1 identical over 9 bases. CDR1 and CDR2 from the germline V gene are MDHEN and SYDVKM. CDR3 size: 15 residues. The trim removed 4 bases at V and 2 bases at J, leaving 3 bases unmatched. The CDR3 loop reads CASSSTGGGNQPQHF. The CDR3, as DNA: TGTGCCAGCAGTTCGACAGGGGGGGGCAATCAGCCCCAGCATTTT.

The J gene is TRBJ2-7, the V gene TRBV7-2, with 9 positions matching TRBD1. This CDR3 contains 13 residues. Germline V CDR1 and CDR2: SGHTA, FQGNSA. With V trimmed by 7 bases and J by 3 bases, 4 bases remained unmatched. The CDR3 DNA follows: TGTGCCAGCATCGACAGGGGGAGCTACGAGCAGTACTTC. It specifies CASIDRGSYEQYF.

This chain links TRBV30 with TRBJ2-3; the D gene is possibly TRBD1 (6 bases). Trimming took off 5 bases at V and 3 bases at J, with 15 bases between the two ends. The CDR3 is 14 amino acids. Per the germline V gene, CDR1 is GTSNPN and CDR2 is SVGIG (reference sequence). CDR3 DNA: TGTGCCTGGGTTCCAGGGGCGAGGACAGATACGCAGTATTTT. Translating gives CAWVPGARTDTQYF. Variable domain in full (rest from reference TRBV30 and TRBJ2-3): SQTIHQWPATLVQPVGSPLSLECTVEGTSNPNLYWYRQAAGRGLQLLFYSVGIGQISSEVPQNLSASRPQDRQFILSSKKLLLSDSGFYLCAWVPGARTDTQYFGPGTRLTVL.

The chain has TRBV4-1 and TRBJ1-2; the D is unclear. The CDR3 length is 15 residues. In germline, CDR1 is MGHRA, CDR2 YSYEKL. V lost 1 base to trimming and J lost 2 bases, with 11 bases between them. DNA of the CDR3: TGCGCCAGCAGCCAAGGACAAGATCCAAACTATGGCTACACCTTC. Translated: CASSQGQDPNYGYTF.

The V call is TRBV14, the J call TRBJ2-7; 8 bases fit TRBD2. Per the germline V gene, CDR1 is SGHDN and CDR2 is FVKESK. V lost 0 bases to trimming and J lost 0 bases; unmatched junction nucleotides: 7. The CDR3 is 17 amino acids. CDR3 sequence: CASSQDVQRGLSYEQYF. The CDR3 DNA follows: TGTGCCAGCAGCCAAGATGTCCAGCGGGGGCTCTCCTACGAGCAGTACTTC.